The 26 T cell receptor beta chains in this list originate from one sample, sequenced in a study of Tregs in tolerant kidney transplant recipients. Libraries were prepared by immunoSEQ multiplex PCR; TCRdb keeps only in-frame clonotypes and omits some of them. Of 200,000 to 300,000 clones listed, about 86% were seen once; the top ten hold 0.55% to 0.65%. Sequencing used CD4+ T cells from blood. These receptors were obtained from a human donor in good health.

The CDR3 loop reads CASTNRAGAQPQHF. The CDR3 nucleotides are TGTGCCAGTACCAATCGGGCTGGAGCTCAGCCCCAGCATTTT. V is TRBV19 and J is TRBJ1-5; no clear D gene. Between the trimmed V and J ends, which lost 7 bases and 6 bases, there was a span of 16 bases. From germline, CDR1 is LNHDA and CDR2 SQIVND (reference sequence). This CDR3 has 14 amino acids.

The chain employs TRBV15 and TRBJ2-5; D ambiguous. Germline V CDR1 and CDR2: LNHNV, YYDKDF (reference sequence). Trimming stripped 0 bases from V and 5 bases from J, with 10 bases between. This CDR3 is 14 amino acids long. The CDR3 nucleotides are TGTGCCACCAGCAGAGAACTTGCCGCCGAGACCCAGTACTTC. This encodes CATSRELAAETQYF.

The CDR3, as DNA: TGTGCCAGCAGCCCTGGCCCTCTCGGGGCAGATACGCAGTATTTT. Translation gives CASSPGPLGADTQYF. This chain uses TRBV5-4 with TRBJ2-3; D might be TRBD2 (5 bases). The CDR3 runs to 15 residues. Germline lookup yields CDR1 SGHNT and CDR2 YYREEE (reference sequence). V was clipped by 4 bases and J by 4 bases, with 16 bases between them.

This rearrangement joins TRBV5-1 to TRBJ1-5, with TRBD1 identical over 7 bases. CDR3 length: 14 amino acids. Germline V gene data show CDR1 as SGHRS and CDR2 as YFSETQ. The J segment lost 5 bases and the V segment lost 4 bases, leaving 6 bases of the junction unmatched. This CDR3 is CASSPGGFDQPQHF. CDR3 DNA: TGCGCCAGCAGCCCAGGGGGTTTTGATCAGCCCCAGCATTTT. Full variable domain (missing parts from reference TRBV5-1 and TRBJ1-5): KAGVTQTPRYLIKTRGQQVTLSCSPISGHRSVSWYQQTPGQGLQFLFEYFSETQRNKGNFPGRFSGRQFSNSRSEMNVSTLELGDSALYLCASSPGGFDQPQHFGDGTRLSIL.

This clone was picked up a small number of times. V is TRBV18 and J is TRBJ2-1, with a weak D call TRBD1 (5 bases). This CDR3 has 15 amino acids. Trimming left V 1 base short and J 4 bases short, with 11 bases between. Germline V gene sequence: CDR1 KGHSH, CDR2 LQKENI. DNA of the CDR3: TGTGCCAGCTCACCACAAGGGGAAGGTTACAATGAGCAGTTCTTC. The encoded protein is CASSPQGEGYNEQFF.

A single count supports this clone. The chain employs TRBV6-5 and TRBJ2-3; D uncertain. In germline, CDR1 is MNHEY, CDR2 SVGAGI. V lost 4 bases to trimming and J lost 6 bases, with 11 bases between them. The CDR3 loop spans 13 amino acids. CDR3 in amino acids: CASSSASFDTQYF. As DNA, the CDR3 is TGTGCCAGCAGTTCCGCGAGTTTTGATACGCAGTATTTT.

J is TRBJ1-6 and V is TRBV4-1; D is unresolved. Deletions cut 4 bases from V and 6 bases from J, with 10 bases between. The germline CDR1 and CDR2 sequences are MGHRA and YSYEKL. The length of the CDR3 is 14 residues. CDR3 bases: TGCGCCAGCAGCCCGCTCCTTATTAATTCACCCCTCCACTTT. It codes for CASSPLLINSPLHF.

V and J are TRBV18 and TRBJ2-1; 7 positions match TRBD1. The J segment lost 4 bases and the V segment lost 1 base, leaving 13 bases of the junction unmatched. Germline V gives CDR1 KGHSH, CDR2 LQKENI. The CDR3 is 18 residues long. As DNA, the CDR3 is TGTGCCAGCTCACCACGGGGGCCCGGAACAGGGGCATACAATGAGCAGTTCTTC. Its protein product is CASSPRGPGTGAYNEQFF. The variable domain in full, completed from reference TRBV18 and TRBJ2-1, reads NAGVMQNPRHLVRRRGQEARLRCSPMKGHSHVYWYRQLPEEGLKFMVYLQKENIIDESGMPKERFSAEFPKEGPSILRIQQVVRGDSAAYFCASSPRGPGTGAYNEQFFGPGTRLTVL.

This clone turned up a few times. This chain uses TRBV5-4 with TRBJ1-2; TRBD1 aligns across 9 bases. V dropped 2 bases and J dropped 5; count of bases not matched to a gene: 7. The germline V gene encodes CDR1 SGHNT and CDR2 YYREEE (reference sequence). The CDR3 totals 15 residues. The DNA of the CDR3 is TGTGCCAGCAGCTTAACGGGACAGGGATCATATGGCTACACCTTC. This gives the protein CASSLTGQGSYGYTF. Full variable domain (rest looked up from reference TRBV5-4 and TRBJ1-2): ETGVTQSPTHLIKTRGQQVTLRCSSQSGHNTVSWYQQALGQGPQFIFQYYREEENGRGNFPPRFSGLQFPNYSSELNVNALELDDSALYLCASSLTGQGSYGYTFGSGTRLTVV.

V is TRBV7-8 and J is TRBJ1-3, with D perhaps matching TRBD1 (6 bases). The germline V and J ends were trimmed by 8 bases and 6 bases, with 23 bases remaining between them. CDR1 and CDR2 from the germline V gene are SGHVS and FQNEAQ. The length of the CDR3 is 16 residues. DNA for the CDR3: TGTGCCAGCCAGGCGCCGGTCCAGACAGGACTAAACACCATATATTTT. Translated: CASQAPVQTGLNTIYF. Combining the CDR3 with reference TRBV7-8 and TRBJ1-3 gives the whole variable domain GAGVSQSPRYKVAKRGQDVALRCDPISGHVSLFWYQQALGQGPEFLTYFQNEAQLDKSGLPSDRFFAERPEGSVSTLKIQRTQQEDSAVYLCASQAPVQTGLNTIYFGEGSWLTVV.

This clone was seen a few times. The chain couples TRBV5-4 to TRBJ2-2, with 10 bases that match TRBD1. The V gene end was trimmed by 2 bases and the J gene end by 7 bases; junction bases not matched to a gene: 5. In germline, CDR1 is SGHNT, CDR2 YYREEE (reference sequence). There are 15 residues in the CDR3. CDR3: CASSFRDRGLGELFF. CDR3 in DNA: TGTGCCAGCAGCTTCCGGGACAGGGGCCTCGGGGAGCTGTTTTTT.

This clone occurred a few times. V usage is TRBV11-2 and J usage is TRBJ1-6; D is uncertain. CDR1 is SGHAT and CDR2 is FQNNGV in the germline V gene. The V end lost 4 bases, the J end lost 14 bases, and 6 bases lay between the germline ends. The CDR3 has 10 residues. DNA for the CDR3: TGTGCCAGCAGCTCCCGGGCCCTCCACTTT. This sequence encodes CASSSRALHF.

This clone came up a few times. The V gene is TRBV6-5, the J gene TRBJ2-2, with D unresolved. The CDR3 consists of 13 residues. The V and J ends lost 6 bases and 8 bases respectively, with 13 bases between them. The germline V gene encodes CDR1 MNHEY and CDR2 SVGAGI. The CDR3 is CASSKQPVGELFF. CDR3 sequence (DNA): TGTGCCAGCAGCAAACAACCCGTGGGGGAGCTGTTTTTT.

V is TRBV4-1 and J is TRBJ1-2; 8 bases are shared with TRBD1. The CDR3 spans 17 residues. From germline, CDR1 is MGHRA and CDR2 YSYEKL. The J segment lost 6 bases and the V segment lost 1 base, leaving 13 bases of the junction unmatched. CDR3 region: CASSQGVVGGQGDGYTF. The CDR3 DNA sequence: TGCGCCAGCAGCCAAGGAGTAGTAGGAGGACAGGGAGATGGCTACACCTTC.

This sequence joins TRBV23-1 and TRBJ2-4; D is possibly TRBD1 or TRBD2 (5 bases each). Being an ORF, TRBV23-1 has a function that is uncertain. The CDR3 contains 18 residues. Between the trimmed V and J ends, which lost 0 bases and 0 bases, there was a span of 15 bases. The CDR3 is CASSQSRGRVLAKNIQYF. The CDR3 bases are TGCGCCAGCAGTCAATCTCGGGGACGGGTACTAGCCAAAAACATTCAGTACTTC.

The J gene is TRBJ2-7, the V gene TRBV28; D is possibly TRBD1 (6 bases). Trimming pared 6 bases from V and 4 bases from J, leaving 16 bases between. Looked up from germline, CDR1 is MDHEN and CDR2 is SYDVKM. CDR3 length: 14 amino acids. This CDR3 is CASRGLGQGYEQYF. The CDR3 DNA reads as TGTGCCAGCAGGGGGTTGGGGCAGGGGTACGAGCAGTACTTC. The full variable domain, with the rest looked up from reference TRBV28 and TRBJ2-7, is DVKVTQSSRYLVKRTGEKVFLECVQDMDHENMFWYRQDPGLGLRLIYFSYDVKMKEKGDIPEGYSVSREKKERFSLILESASTNQTSMYLCASRGLGQGYEQYFGPGTRLTVT.

The chain has TRBV2 and TRBJ1-5; 9 bases map to TRBD1. CDR1 SNHLY and CDR2 FYNNEI come from the germline V gene. V was clipped by 5 bases and J by 0 bases; unmatched bases: 11. The CDR3 has 18 amino acids. CDR3 in DNA: TGTGCCAGCAGTAAACCGGGACAGGGACAATATAGCAATCAGCCCCAGCATTTT. Encoded protein: CASSKPGQGQYSNQPQHF.

This clone was counted only a few times. The gene calls are TRBV5-1 and TRBJ2-7; TRBD2 might be the D (6 bases). V was pared by 3 bases and J by 0 bases, with 25 bases between. The CDR3 totals 19 residues. Germline-derived CDR1 and CDR2 are SGHRS and YFSETQ. The CDR3 loop is CASSSSLRGLRSGSYEQYF. The DNA of the CDR3 is TGCGCCAGCAGCTCCTCCCTGAGGGGACTCCGGAGTGGCTCCTACGAGCAGTACTTC. The full variable domain, in which reference TRBV5-1 and TRBJ2-7 provide the parts outside the CDR3, is KAGVTQTPRYLIKTRGQQVTLSCSPISGHRSVSWYQQTPGQGLQFLFEYFSETQRNKGNFPGRFSGRQFSNSRSEMNVSTLELGDSALYLCASSSSLRGLRSGSYEQYFGPGTRLTVT.

In nucleotides, the CDR3 is TGTGCCAGCAGCTTAATAGGACTAGCGGATTCCTACGAGCAGTACTTC. Protein: CASSLIGLADSYEQYF. The chain uses TRBV11-1 and TRBJ2-7, with TRBD2 identical over 10 bases. The ends lost 2 bases at V and 1 base at J; junction bases unmatched: 5. Germline V gene data show CDR1 as SGHAT and CDR2 as FQDESV (reference sequence). The CDR3 totals 16 residues.

This clone is a singleton in its sample. The gene calls are TRBV2 and TRBJ1-1; TRBD1 agrees at 12 bases. CDR1 SNHLY and CDR2 FYNNEI come from the germline V gene. Unmatched junction bases numbered 7, after V lost 6 bases and J lost 2 bases. The CDR3 is made up of 16 amino acids. The CDR3 nucleotides are TGTGCCAGCAGCCCCGGGACAGGGGGCAAAAACACTGAAGCTTTCTTT. Translating gives CASSPGTGGKNTEAFF.

The gene calls are TRBV7-6 and TRBJ1-1; D may be TRBD1 (6 bases). V lost 1 base and J 7 bases, leaving 16 bases between the germline ends. Germline-derived CDR1 and CDR2 are SGHVS and FNYEAQ. The CDR3 is 15 residues long. CDR3 bases: TGTGCCAGCAGCTTAGGGACAGAATCCCTGGGTGAAGCTTTCTTT. Amino acids: CASSLGTESLGEAFF. Full variable domain (missing parts from reference TRBV7-6 and TRBJ1-1): GAGVSQSPRYKVTKRGQDVALRCDPISGHVSLYWYRQALGQGPEFLTYFNYEAQQDKSGLPNDRFSAERPEGSISTLTIQRTEQRDSAMYRCASSLGTESLGEAFFGQGTRLTVV.

This chain uses TRBV30 with TRBJ2-7; D call uncertain. V dropped 0 bases and J dropped 6 bases, with 9 bases sitting between them. CDR1 is GTSNPN and CDR2 is SVGIG in the germline V gene (reference sequence). The CDR3 spans 12 residues. CDR3 sequence: CAWSVTGIEQYF. Here the CDR3 DNA reads TGTGCCTGGAGTGTAACCGGCATCGAGCAGTACTTC. Full variable domain (missing parts from reference TRBV30 and TRBJ2-7): SQTIHQWPATLVQPVGSPLSLECTVEGTSNPNLYWYRQAAGRGLQLLFYSVGIGQISSEVPQNLSASRPQDRQFILSSKKLLLSDSGFYLCAWSVTGIEQYFGPGTRLTVT.

The chain carries TRBV7-9 and TRBJ2-6; TRBD2 might be the D (5 bases). The CDR3 contains 17 residues. V was trimmed by 6 bases and J by 2 bases, leaving 17 bases between them. Germline V lookup: CDR1 SEHNR, CDR2 FQNEAQ (reference sequence). The CDR3 region has the DNA TGTGCCAGCAGACCGCGGGCCGGAACTACTGGGGCCAACGTCCTGACTTTC. Amino acid sequence: CASRPRAGTTGANVLTF. Full variable domain (missing parts from reference TRBV7-9 and TRBJ2-6): DTGVSQNPRHKITKRGQNVTFRCDPISEHNRLYWYRQTLGQGPEFLTYFQNEAQLEKSRLLSDRFSAERPKGSFSTLEIQRTEQGDSAMYLCASRPRAGTTGANVLTFGAGSRLTVL.

This clone was counted a few times. The chain combines TRBV6-5 with TRBJ1-1; 10 positions match TRBD1. The CDR3 sequence is 14 residues long. Unmatched junction bases numbered 3, after V lost 6 bases and J lost 2 bases. Germline CDR1 reads MNHEY; CDR2 reads SVGAGI. CDR3 DNA sequence: TGTGCCAGCAGCAGGGACAGGGGAAACACTGAAGCTTTCTTT. Translating it yields CASSRDRGNTEAFF.

This clone was seen once. The chain employs TRBV6-5 and TRBJ2-5, with D possibly TRBD2 on 6 matching bases. The CDR3 consists of 16 residues. Trimming took off 2 bases at V and 4 bases at J, with 17 bases between the two ends. CDR1 MNHEY and CDR2 SVGAGI come from the germline V gene. The CDR3: CASSYVGSRSGETQYF. In nucleotides, the CDR3 is TGTGCCAGCAGTTACGTCGGCAGCCGTAGCGGAGAGACCCAGTACTTC.

J is TRBJ1-5 and V is TRBV6-5, with TRBD1 matching over 9 bases. Per the germline V gene, CDR1 is MNHEY and CDR2 is SVGAGI. The CDR3 consists of 15 residues. With V trimmed by 7 bases and J by 3 bases, 7 bases remained unmatched. CDR3 loop: CASTLDRGYNQPQHF. DNA of the CDR3: TGTGCCAGCACCCTGGACAGGGGTTACAATCAGCCCCAGCATTTT.